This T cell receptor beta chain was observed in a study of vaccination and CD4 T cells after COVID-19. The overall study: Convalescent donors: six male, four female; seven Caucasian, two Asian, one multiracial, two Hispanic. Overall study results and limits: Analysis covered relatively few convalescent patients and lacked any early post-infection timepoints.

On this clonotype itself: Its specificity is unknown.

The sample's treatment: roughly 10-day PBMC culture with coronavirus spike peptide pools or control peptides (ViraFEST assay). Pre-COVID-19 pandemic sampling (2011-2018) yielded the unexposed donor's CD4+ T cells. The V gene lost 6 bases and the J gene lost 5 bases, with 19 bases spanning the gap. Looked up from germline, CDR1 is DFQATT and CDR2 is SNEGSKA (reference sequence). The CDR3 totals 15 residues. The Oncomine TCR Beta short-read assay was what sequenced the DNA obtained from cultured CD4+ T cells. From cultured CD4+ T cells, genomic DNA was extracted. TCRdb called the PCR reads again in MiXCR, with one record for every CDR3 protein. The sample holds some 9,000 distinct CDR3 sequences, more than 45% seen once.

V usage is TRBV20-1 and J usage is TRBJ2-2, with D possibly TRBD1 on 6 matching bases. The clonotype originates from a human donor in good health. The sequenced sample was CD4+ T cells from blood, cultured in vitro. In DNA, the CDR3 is TGCAGTGCCTTAAGCGGACACAGGGCAACCGGGGAGCTGTTTTTT. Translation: CSALSGHRATGELFF.